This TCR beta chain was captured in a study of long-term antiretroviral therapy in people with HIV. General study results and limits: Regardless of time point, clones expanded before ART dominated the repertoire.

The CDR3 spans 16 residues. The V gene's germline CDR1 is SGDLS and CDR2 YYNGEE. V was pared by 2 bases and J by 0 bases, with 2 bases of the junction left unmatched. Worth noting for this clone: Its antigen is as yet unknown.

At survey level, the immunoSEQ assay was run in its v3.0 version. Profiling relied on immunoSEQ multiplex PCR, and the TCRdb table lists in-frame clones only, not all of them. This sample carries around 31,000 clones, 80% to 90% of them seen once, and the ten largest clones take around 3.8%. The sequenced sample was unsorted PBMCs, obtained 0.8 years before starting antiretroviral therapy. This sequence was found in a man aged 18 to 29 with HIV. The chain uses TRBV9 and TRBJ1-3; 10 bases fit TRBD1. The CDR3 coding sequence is TGTGCCAGCAGCGTGACAGGGGGCGGCTCTGGAAACACCATATATTTT. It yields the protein CASSVTGGGSGNTIYF.